This T cell receptor (beta chain) was captured by sequencing in a study of cytomegalovirus exposure and HLA in healthy donors. Use of 60 Vbeta and 13 Jbeta primers characterized the PCR. As processed by the authors: An analysis performed later counted roughly 79 million unique TCR beta chains (approximately 10 million of them shared). Method: immunoSEQ multiplex PCR; TCRdb's copy keeps in-frame clones and lacks some. V and J calls and clone size are given by that table; D and trimming were obtained from the DNA. The table includes roughly 90,000 clones, roughly 82% detected once. This CDR3 has 13 residues. Trimming removed 7 bases at V and 0 bases at J, with 13 bases between. Per germline, CDR1 SQVTM and CDR2 ANQGSEA. Study findings and constraints: Reportedly, HLA-A and HLA-B alleles of most subjects were accurately predicted from TCR beta. With further analysis later on, most CMV-associated TCR beta chains appeared HLA-restricted. Later analysis identified several of the most significant clusters that appeared linked to common viral pathogens.

As concerns this clone: Its cognate antigen is unknown.

The source of this sequence is a man aged 25-45 years in good health and CMV-seropositive. The gene calls are TRBV29-1 and TRBJ2-7; D might be TRBD2 (6 bases). Sequenced input: PBMCs. The CDR3 loop is CSGSHGSSYEQYF. In DNA form, the CDR3 reads TGCAGCGGTTCGCACGGGAGCTCCTACGAGCAGTACTTC.